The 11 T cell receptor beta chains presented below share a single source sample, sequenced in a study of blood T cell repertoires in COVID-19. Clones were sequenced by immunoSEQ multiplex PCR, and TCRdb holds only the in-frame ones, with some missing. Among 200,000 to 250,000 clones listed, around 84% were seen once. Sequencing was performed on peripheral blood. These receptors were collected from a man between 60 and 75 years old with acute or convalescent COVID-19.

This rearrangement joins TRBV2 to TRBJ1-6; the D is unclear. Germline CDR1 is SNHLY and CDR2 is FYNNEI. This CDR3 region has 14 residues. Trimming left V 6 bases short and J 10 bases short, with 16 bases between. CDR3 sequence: CASREPGLESPLHF. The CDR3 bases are TGTGCCAGCAGGGAACCAGGATTAGAATCACCCCTCCACTTT.

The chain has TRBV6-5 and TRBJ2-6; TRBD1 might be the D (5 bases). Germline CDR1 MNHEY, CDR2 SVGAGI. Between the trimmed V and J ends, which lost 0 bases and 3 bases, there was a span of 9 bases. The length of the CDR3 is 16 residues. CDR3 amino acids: CASSYSGALGANVLTF. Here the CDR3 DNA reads TGTGCCAGCAGTTACTCAGGGGCGCTTGGGGCCAACGTCCTGACTTTC.

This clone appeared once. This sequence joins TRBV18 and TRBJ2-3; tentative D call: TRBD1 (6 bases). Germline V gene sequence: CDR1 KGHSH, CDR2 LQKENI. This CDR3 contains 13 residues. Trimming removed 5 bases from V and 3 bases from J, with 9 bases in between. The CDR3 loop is CASSGGWTDTQYF. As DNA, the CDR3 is TGTGCCAGCTCAGGGGGCTGGACAGATACGCAGTATTTT.

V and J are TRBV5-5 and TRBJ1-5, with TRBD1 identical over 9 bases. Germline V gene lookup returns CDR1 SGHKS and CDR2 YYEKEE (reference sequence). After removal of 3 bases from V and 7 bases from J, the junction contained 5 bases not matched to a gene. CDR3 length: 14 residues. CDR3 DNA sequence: TGTGCCAGCAGCTCTACAGGGGGCGGACAGCCCCAGCATTTT. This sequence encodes CASSSTGGGQPQHF.

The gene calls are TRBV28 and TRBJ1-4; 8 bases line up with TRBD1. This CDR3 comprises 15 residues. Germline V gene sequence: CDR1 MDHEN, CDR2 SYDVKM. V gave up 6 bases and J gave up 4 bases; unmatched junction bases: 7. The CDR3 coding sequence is TGTGCCAGCAGCAAGGGACAGGCGGTTAATGAAAAACTGTTTTTT. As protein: CASSKGQAVNEKLFF. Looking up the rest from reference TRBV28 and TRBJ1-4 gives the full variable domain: DVKVTQSSRYLVKRTGEKVFLECVQDMDHENMFWYRQDPGLGLRLIYFSYDVKMKEKGDIPEGYSVSREKKERFSLILESASTNQTSMYLCASSKGQAVNEKLFFGSGTQLSVL.

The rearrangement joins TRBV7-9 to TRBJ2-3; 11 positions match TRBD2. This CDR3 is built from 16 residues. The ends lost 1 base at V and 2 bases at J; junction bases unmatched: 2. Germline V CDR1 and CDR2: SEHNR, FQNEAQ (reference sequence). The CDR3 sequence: CASSLDSGGATDTQYF. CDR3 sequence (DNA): TGTGCCAGCAGCTTAGATAGCGGGGGGGCCACAGATACGCAGTATTTT.

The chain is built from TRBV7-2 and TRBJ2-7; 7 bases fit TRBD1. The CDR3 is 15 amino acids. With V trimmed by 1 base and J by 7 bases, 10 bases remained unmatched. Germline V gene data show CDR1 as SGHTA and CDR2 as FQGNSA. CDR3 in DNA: TGTGCCAGCAGCTTAGGGGGCAGGGGGATAGGAGAGCAGTACTTC. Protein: CASSLGGRGIGEQYF.

CDR3 DNA sequence: TGTGCCAGTAGCCCCGAAGCAGGGGCGACCTACGAGCAGTACTTC. Its translation: CASSPEAGATYEQYF. The chain recombines TRBV19 with TRBJ2-7; a possible D gene is TRBD1 (6 bases). Deletions cut 6 bases from V and 2 bases from J, with 17 bases between. The V gene's germline CDR1 is LNHDA and CDR2 SQIVND (reference sequence). The CDR3 extends over 15 amino acids.

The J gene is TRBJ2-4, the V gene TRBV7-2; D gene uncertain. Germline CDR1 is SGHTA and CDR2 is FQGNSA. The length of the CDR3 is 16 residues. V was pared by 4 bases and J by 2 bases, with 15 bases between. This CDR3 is CASSSQPGSPKNIQYF. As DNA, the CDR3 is TGTGCCAGCAGCTCCCAGCCGGGTTCCCCCAAAAACATTCAGTACTTC.

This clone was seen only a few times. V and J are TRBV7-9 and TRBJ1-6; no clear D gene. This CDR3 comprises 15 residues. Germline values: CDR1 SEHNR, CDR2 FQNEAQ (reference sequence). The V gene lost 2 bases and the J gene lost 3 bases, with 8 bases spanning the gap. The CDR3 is CASSLSVVYNSPLHF. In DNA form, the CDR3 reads TGTGCCAGCAGCTTATCGGTGGTCTATAATTCACCCCTCCACTTT. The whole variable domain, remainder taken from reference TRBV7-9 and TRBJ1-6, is DTGVSQNPRHKITKRGQNVTFRCDPISEHNRLYWYRQTLGQGPEFLTYFQNEAQLEKSRLLSDRFSAERPKGSFSTLEIQRTEQGDSAMYLCASSLSVVYNSPLHFGNGTRLTVT.

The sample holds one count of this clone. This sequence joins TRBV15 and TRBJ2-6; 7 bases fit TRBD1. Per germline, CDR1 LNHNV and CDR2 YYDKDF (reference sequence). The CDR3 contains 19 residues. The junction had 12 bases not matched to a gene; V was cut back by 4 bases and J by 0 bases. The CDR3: CATSTPGTDGISGANVLTF. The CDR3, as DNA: TGTGCCACCAGCACCCCTGGGACAGATGGGATCTCTGGGGCCAACGTCCTGACTTTC.